This entry lists 32 T cell receptor beta chains sequenced from one sample in a study of neurological immune-mediated disorders. Stated time point: longitudinal time-point 3. TCRdb re-called the 5' RACE reads through MiXCR, storing one row per CDR3 protein. Seen here are 84,000 or so distinct CDR3 sequences, about 4% observed once, and the top ten hold 5.7%. Material for sequencing was PBMCs. These receptors all stem from a woman in her sixties with multiple sclerosis.

This clonotype was recorded at least ten times. The chain carries TRBV27 and TRBJ1-4; 10 bases match TRBD1. CDR1 is MNHEY and CDR2 is SMNVEV in the germline V gene (reference sequence). The J segment lost 7 bases and the V segment lost 6 bases, leaving 5 bases of the junction unmatched. This CDR3 is 14 amino acids long. The CDR3 reads CASRRGTGVEKLFF. Here the CDR3 DNA reads TGTGCCAGCAGGAGGGGGACAGGGGTTGAAAAACTGTTTTTT.

This clonotype was picked up many times. The genes are TRBV4-2 and TRBJ2-5; 7 bases are shared with TRBD2. Trimming at V came to 4 bases and at J to 0 bases, leaving 8 bases not matched to a gene. The V gene's germline CDR1 is LGHNA and CDR2 YNFKEQ. The CDR3 runs to 16 residues. In DNA, the CDR3 is TGTGCCAGCAGCCGAGGAGCCGGGGGGTACCAAGAGACCCAGTACTTC. This encodes CASSRGAGGYQETQYF.

This clonotype was seen ten or more times. The chain links TRBV5-1 to TRBJ2-7; 12 positions agree with TRBD1. J lost 5 bases, V lost 4 bases, and 7 bases had no gene match. The CDR3 sequence is 15 residues long. The germline V gene has CDR1 SGHRS and CDR2 YFSETQ. CDR3: CASSHSGTGGDEQYF. CDR3 in DNA: TGCGCCAGCAGCCATTCCGGGACAGGGGGCGACGAGCAGTACTTC.

This clonotype was recorded at least ten times. The chain combines TRBV20-1 with TRBJ2-3, with a weak D call TRBD2 (6 bases). The germline V gene encodes CDR1 DFQATT and CDR2 SNEGSKA (reference sequence). The V gene lost 3 bases and the J gene lost 3 bases, with 13 bases spanning the gap. CDR3 size: 14 residues. The CDR3: CSARSPRGTDTQYF. DNA for the CDR3: TGCAGTGCTAGGAGTCCTCGGGGGACAGATACGCAGTATTTT.

This clonotype was picked up many times. The V and J genes are TRBV5-1 and TRBJ1-5, with D tentatively TRBD1 (5 bases). Trimming left V 4 bases short and J 4 bases short, with 9 bases between. The CDR3 is 13 amino acids. Looked up from germline, CDR1 is SGHRS and CDR2 is YFSETQ. The CDR3: CASSPGRNQPQHF. CDR3 nucleotide sequence: TGCGCCAGCAGCCCGGGACGGAATCAGCCCCAGCATTTT.

This clonotype was detected many times. V and J are TRBV12-3 or TRBV12-4 and TRBJ2-5; weak D call: TRBD2 (6 bases). This CDR3 comprises 14 residues. V was clipped by 3 bases and J by 5 bases, with 13 bases between them. The CDR3 DNA reads TGTGCCAGCAGTTTCTCCCCAGGGAGGGAGACCCAGTACTTC. Its translation: CASSFSPGRETQYF.

This clonotype has ten or more counts. V gene TRBV5-1 combines with J gene TRBJ2-3, with 9 bases fitting TRBD1. Germline assignment: CDR1 SGHRS and CDR2 YFSETQ. V trimming: 3 bases; J trimming: 5 bases; junction bases outside the gene matches: 7. This CDR3 spans 15 amino acids. The CDR3 region has the DNA TGCGCCAGCAGCTCCGGGACAGGGTCTAAAGATACGCAGTATTTT. Translated: CASSSGTGSKDTQYF.

This clonotype was counted at least ten times. V and J are TRBV20-1 and TRBJ1-1; 11 bases match TRBD1. There are 15 residues in the CDR3. Germline CDR1 and CDR2: DFQATT and SNEGSKA (reference sequence). V dropped 5 bases and J dropped 5; count of bases not matched to a gene: 10. In DNA form, the CDR3 reads TGCAGTGCTGCTTCCGGGACAGGGGGATGGACTGAAGCTTTCTTT. Its protein product is CSAASGTGGWTEAFF.

To note about this clonotype: This may arise from a read error, as a much more abundant clone is one base away. The chain has TRBV12-3 or TRBV12-4 and TRBJ1-5; the D is unclear. CDR3 length equals 15 residues. V dropped 3 bases and J dropped 3 bases, with 12 bases sitting between them. CDR3 DNA: TGTGCCAGCAGTTTTAAGGAAAACCTCAATCAGCCCCAGCATTTT. Protein: CASSFKENLNQPQHF.

There are many counts of this clonotype. The rearrangement links TRBV5-5 to TRBJ2-3; 7 bases match TRBD1. The V gene's germline CDR1 is SGHKS and CDR2 YYEKEE (reference sequence). V lost 3 bases and J lost 6; bases outside the gene matches: 10. This CDR3 has 15 residues. This chain's CDR3 is CASSSFGTVKDTQYF. In nucleotides, the CDR3 is TGTGCCAGCAGCTCCTTTGGGACAGTGAAGGATACGCAGTATTTT.

This clonotype was recorded at least ten times. The V and J genes are TRBV11-2 and TRBJ1-1; maybe TRBD1 (5 bases). The V end was cut by 1 base, the J end by 10 bases, with 13 bases between. CDR1 SGHAT and CDR2 FQNNGV come from the germline V gene. There are 13 residues in the CDR3. The CDR3 region has the DNA TGTGCCAGCAGCTTAGGTTTCCGGGGGACAGCTTTCTTT. This translates into CASSLGFRGTAFF.

In its sample, this clonotype was seen many times. V is TRBV5-1 and J is TRBJ2-5; a possible D gene is TRBD2 (6 bases). Per the germline V gene, CDR1 is SGHRS and CDR2 is YFSETQ. Trimming stripped 0 bases from V and 1 base from J, with 10 bases between. The CDR3 is 15 residues long. CDR3 DNA: TGCGCCAGCAGCTTGGAGACTAGACGCCAAGAGACCCAGTACTTC. Protein product: CASSLETRRQETQYF.

This clonotype was seen many times. In DNA, the CDR3 is TGTGCCAGCAGCCCACAGGGGGGACGCAATCAGCCCCAGCATTTT. This codes for CASSPQGGRNQPQHF. The rearrangement links TRBV3-1 to TRBJ1-5; TRBD1 aligns across 8 bases. Germline V gene lookup returns CDR1 LGHDT and CDR2 YNNKEL (reference sequence). This CDR3 has 15 residues. V dropped 4 bases and J dropped 2; count of bases not matched to a gene: 4. The entire variable domain, with the rest obtained from reference TRBV3-1 and TRBJ1-5, is as follows: DTAVSQTPKYLVTQMGNDKSIKCEQNLGHDTMYWYKQDSKKFLKIMFSYNNKELIINETVPNRFSPKSPDKAHLNLHINSLELGDSAVYFCASSPQGGRNQPQHFGDGTRLSIL.

This clonotype was seen many times. The chain is built from TRBV12-3 or TRBV12-4 and TRBJ1-5, with D perhaps matching TRBD1 (6 bases). The CDR3 extends over 14 amino acids. Trimming took off 6 bases at V and 5 bases at J, with 14 bases between the two ends. The CDR3 DNA follows: TGTGCCAGCAGCGCCCGGGGGGCAGATCAGCCCCAGCATTTT. Encoded protein: CASSARGADQPQHF.

This clonotype has at least ten counts. V usage is TRBV7-9 and J usage is TRBJ2-1, with 7 positions matching TRBD1. With V trimmed by 1 base and J by 3 bases, 0 bases remained unmatched. The CDR3 runs 14 residues. The germline V gene has CDR1 SEHNR and CDR2 FQNEAQ (reference sequence). The CDR3 bases are TGTGCCAGCAGCTTAGGGACAGGCTACAATGAGCAGTTCTTC. Protein product: CASSLGTGYNEQFF.

This clonotype was recorded many times. The chain carries TRBV6-5 and TRBJ2-7; TRBD1 might be the D (6 bases). Germline V gives CDR1 MNHEY, CDR2 SVGAGI. The CDR3 covers 13 residues. Trimming pared 8 bases from V and 6 bases from J, leaving 17 bases between. The CDR3 reads CASGRGGLGEQYF. CDR3 in DNA: TGTGCCAGCGGGAGAGGGGGTTTGGGCGAGCAGTACTTC.

There are many counts of this clonotype. The V and J genes are TRBV20-1 and TRBJ1-1; D gene ambiguous. Germline CDR1 reads DFQATT; CDR2 reads SNEGSKA (reference sequence). The CDR3 consists of 13 residues. V dropped 3 bases and J dropped 5 bases, with 13 bases sitting between them. CDR3: CSAREGSLTEAFF. The CDR3 DNA sequence: TGCAGTGCTAGGGAAGGGAGTTTAACTGAAGCTTTCTTT.

This clonotype was found many times. The chain combines TRBV5-1 with TRBJ1-1; TRBD1 might be the D (6 bases). Germline-derived CDR1 and CDR2 are SGHRS and YFSETQ. The CDR3 is made up of 15 amino acids. Trimming took off 4 bases at V and 1 base at J, with 14 bases between the two ends. The CDR3 here is CASSTPGATNTEAFF. The CDR3 DNA is TGCGCCAGCAGCACCCCAGGGGCGACGAACACTGAAGCTTTCTTT.

This clonotype occurred many times. The chain links TRBV9 to TRBJ1-4, with D tentatively TRBD1 (5 bases). The CDR3 length is 15 residues. The V end lost 0 bases, the J end lost 4 bases, and 10 bases lay between the germline ends. Germline CDR1 is SGDLS and CDR2 is YYNGEE. Written as DNA, the CDR3 is TGTGCCAGCAGCGTAGGGGGGGGACTTAATGAAAAACTGTTTTTT. Protein sequence: CASSVGGGLNEKLFF.

The table lists this clonotype with many counts. The rearrangement uses TRBV7-2 and TRBJ1-4; perhaps TRBD1 as D (6 bases). The length of the CDR3 is 15 residues. CDR1 is SGHTA and CDR2 is FQGNSA in the germline V gene. V lost 1 base and J lost 8, with 14 bases in between. The CDR3 sequence is CASSLVARGGEKLFF. The CDR3 nucleotides are TGTGCCAGCAGCTTAGTGGCCAGGGGTGGGGAAAAACTGTTTTTT.

The table lists this clonotype with many counts. V is TRBV5-1 and J is TRBJ2-5; TRBD1 is a possible D gene (6 bases). This CDR3 comprises 13 residues. The V end lost 6 bases, the J end lost 5 bases, and 14 bases lay between the germline ends. Germline V CDR1 and CDR2: SGHRS, YFSETQ. Here the CDR3 DNA reads TGCGCCAGCAATACAGACAGGAGGGAGACCCAGTACTTC. Translated: CASNTDRRETQYF.

This clonotype has at least ten counts. CDR3 DNA: TGTGCCAGCAGCTTAGAACATTATCCAGGGGCTGGAACTGAAGCTTTCTTT. Protein sequence: CASSLEHYPGAGTEAFF. The chain recombines TRBV7-2 with TRBJ1-1, with D perhaps matching TRBD1 (6 bases). V gave up 1 base and J gave up 5 bases, with 20 bases separating them. This CDR3 region has 17 residues. Germline lookup yields CDR1 SGHTA and CDR2 FQGNSA.

This clonotype was seen many times. J is TRBJ1-2 and V is TRBV15, with a possible D match to TRBD1 (6 bases). Trimming took off 0 bases at V and 5 bases at J, with 16 bases between the two ends. CDR3 length: 16 amino acids. Germline assignment: CDR1 LNHNV and CDR2 YYDKDF (reference sequence). The CDR3 here is CATSRDPGGGAYGYTF. DNA for the CDR3: TGTGCCACCAGCAGAGATCCCGGGGGGGGGGCATATGGCTACACCTTC. The variable domain in full, with the rest retrieved from reference TRBV15 and TRBJ1-2, is DAMVIQNPRYQVTQFGKPVTLSCSQTLNHNVMYWYQQKSSQAPKLLFHYYDKDFNNEADTPDNFQSRRPNTSFCFLDIRSPGLGDTAMYLCATSRDPGGGAYGYTFGSGTRLTVV.

This clonotype was seen many times. V usage is TRBV12-3 or TRBV12-4 and J usage is TRBJ2-1, with D possibly matching TRBD1 (5 bases). The V gene lost 8 bases and the J gene lost 1 base, with 12 bases spanning the gap. The CDR3 has 14 amino acids. CDR3 DNA: TGTGCCAGCGGTCAGGGATGGTCCTACAATGAGCAGTTCTTC. Residues: CASGQGWSYNEQFF.

This clonotype showed up many times. V gene TRBV5-1 combines with J gene TRBJ2-7, with 14 positions matching TRBD2. Losses at the gene ends were 3 bases for V and 12 bases for J; bases not matched to a gene: 8. In germline, CDR1 is SGHRS, CDR2 YFSETQ. The CDR3 has 14 residues. The CDR3 here is CASSSPGLAGGLYF. CDR3 DNA: TGCGCCAGCAGCTCTCCCGGACTAGCGGGGGGTTTGTACTTC.

The sample holds many counts of this clonotype. The chain carries TRBV29-1 and TRBJ2-3, with a possible D match to TRBD1 (5 bases). The CDR3 covers 13 residues. Germline CDR1 SQVTM, CDR2 ANQGSEA. V shed 6 bases and J shed 0 bases, with 10 bases lying between them. The CDR3 region has the DNA TGCAGCGTCGACAGTTCTAGCACAGATACGCAGTATTTT. This gives the protein CSVDSSSTDTQYF.

This clonotype occurred many times. J is TRBJ2-2 and V is TRBV6-5, with TRBD1 identical over 11 bases. Germline trimming cut 2 bases from V and 7 bases from J; bases unmatched to any gene: 6. CDR1 MNHEY and CDR2 SVGAGI come from the germline V gene. The CDR3 has 16 amino acids. The CDR3 region is CASSYLGQGAVGELFF. In nucleotides, the CDR3 is TGTGCCAGCAGTTACCTAGGACAGGGGGCTGTCGGGGAGCTGTTTTTT.

In this sample, this clonotype turned up many times. The V call is TRBV9, the J call TRBJ2-2, with D perhaps TRBD2 (5 bases). Trimming stripped 7 bases from V and 3 bases from J, with 13 bases between. CDR1 and CDR2 from the germline V gene are SGDLS and YYNGEE. The CDR3 is 14 residues long. CDR3 loop: CASSRPRDTGELFF. For the CDR3, the DNA is TGTGCCAGCTCTCGCCCGAGGGACACCGGGGAGCTGTTTTTT.

This clonotype was counted at least ten times. In DNA, the CDR3 is TGCGCCAGCAGCCAGGCGGGGGCAGCAGGAAACATTCAGTACTTC. Translated: CASSQAGAAGNIQYF. This chain connects TRBV4-1 to TRBJ2-4; tentatively, D is TRBD2 (7 bases). This CDR3 contains 15 residues. Germline CDR1 MGHRA, CDR2 YSYEKL. V lost 3 bases and J 6 bases, leaving 15 bases between the germline ends.

This clonotype has only a few counts. The chain recombines TRBV10-2 with TRBJ1-6, with 7 nucleotides matching TRBD1. CDR3 size: 16 residues. Germline lookup yields CDR1 WSHSY and CDR2 SAAADI. V trimming: 6 bases; J trimming: 5 bases; junction bases outside the gene matches: 10. CDR3 bases: TGCGCCAGCAGGTCCGGGACAGCCGGAAATAATTCACCCCTCCACTTT. Amino acid sequence: CASRSGTAGNNSPLHF.

This clonotype was found many times. The rearrangement uses TRBV7-2 and TRBJ2-3, with TRBD2 matching 9 bases. Germline V gene sequence: CDR1 SGHTA, CDR2 FQGNSA. J lost 4 bases, V lost 5 bases, and 7 bases had no gene match. The CDR3 covers 15 residues. The CDR3: CASSGGRGGPDTQYF. As DNA, the CDR3 is TGTGCCAGCAGCGGTGGGCGGGGGGGCCCAGATACGCAGTATTTT. The full variable domain, in which reference TRBV7-2 and TRBJ2-3 provide the parts outside the CDR3, is GAGVSQSPSNKVTEKGKDVELRCDPISGHTALYWYRQSLGQGLEFLIYFQGNSAPDKSGLPSDRFSAERTGGSVSTLTIQRTQQEDSAVYLCASSGGRGGPDTQYFGPGTRLTVL.

A few counts support this clonotype. V is TRBV18 and J is TRBJ2-7; TRBD2 matches 13 bases. Germline CDR1 is KGHSH and CDR2 is LQKENI. CDR3 length: 16 amino acids. V lost 1 base to trimming and J lost 5 bases; unmatched junction nucleotides: 5. This CDR3 is CASSPRLAGGLDEQYF. DNA for the CDR3: TGTGCCAGCTCACCACGACTAGCGGGGGGTCTCGACGAGCAGTACTTC. Full variable domain (outside the CDR3, taken from reference TRBV18 and TRBJ2-7): NAGVMQNPRHLVRRRGQEARLRCSPMKGHSHVYWYRQLPEEGLKFMVYLQKENIIDESGMPKERFSAEFPKEGPSILRIQQVVRGDSAAYFCASSPRLAGGLDEQYFGPGTRLTVT.